These 19 T cell receptor beta chains share one sample of origin, sequenced in a study of blood T cell repertoires in COVID-19. TCRdb keeps only in-frame clones here, not all; method: immunoSEQ multiplex PCR. In the table there are fewer than 250,000 clones, 80% to 90% of which are singletons. Sequenced material: PBMCs or T cells enriched from blood (not recorded which). The receptors stem from a middle-aged woman with acute COVID-19.

The V and J genes are TRBV2 and TRBJ1-6; D possibly corresponds to TRBD1 (5 bases). V was shortened by 3 bases and J by 7 bases, with 10 bases between the two germline ends. The CDR3 has 14 residues. Germline CDR1 and CDR2: SNHLY and FYNNEI. Here the CDR3 DNA reads TGTGCCAGCAGTGATGCAGGGTCCAATTCACCCCTCCACTTT. Translation: CASSDAGSNSPLHF.

This clone was found once. The chain has TRBV7-8 and TRBJ2-7; TRBD1 matches 10 bases. With V trimmed by 6 bases and J by 5 bases, 13 bases remained unmatched. The CDR3 is 16 amino acids. Germline V gene sequence: CDR1 SGHVS, CDR2 FQNEAQ. The CDR3 DNA follows: TGTGCCAGCAGTCCAATCTACAGGACAGGGGGTGACGAGCAGTACTTC. Translated: CASSPIYRTGGDEQYF.

The V gene is TRBV27, the J gene TRBJ2-1, with no clear D. The CDR3 is 15 amino acids. V shed 3 bases and J shed 2 bases, with 11 bases lying between them. CDR1 MNHEY and CDR2 SMNVEV come from the germline V gene (reference sequence). CDR3 region: CASSFRLGAYNEQFF. For the CDR3, the DNA is TGTGCCAGCAGTTTTCGACTTGGAGCCTACAATGAGCAGTTCTTC.

This clone appeared once. The genes are TRBV20-1 and TRBJ2-3, with 8 bases identical to TRBD2. CDR3 length: 14 residues. Germline V gives CDR1 DFQATT, CDR2 SNEGSKA (reference sequence). The V gene end was trimmed by 3 bases and the J gene end by 1 base; junction bases not matched to a gene: 3. The CDR3 DNA reads as TGCAGTGCTAGTTTGCGGGAGGGCACAGATACGCAGTATTTT. This gives the protein CSASLREGTDTQYF.

This chain uses TRBV29-1 with TRBJ2-1, with D possibly matching TRBD1 (6 bases). The CDR3 is made up of 15 amino acids. The germline V and J ends were trimmed by 4 bases and 1 base, with 14 bases remaining between them. The germline CDR1 and CDR2 sequences are SQVTM and ANQGSEA. The CDR3 loop reads CSVGTQGKSYNEQFF. The CDR3 bases are TGCAGCGTTGGGACCCAGGGGAAATCCTACAATGAGCAGTTCTTC.

The CDR3 protein is CASSVAGEQYF. CDR3 DNA sequence: TGCGCCAGCAGCGTGGCGGGGGAGCAGTACTTC. This chain uses TRBV5-1 with TRBJ2-7, with TRBD2 as a possible D gene (6 bases). This CDR3 region has 11 residues. CDR1 SGHRS and CDR2 YFSETQ come from the germline V gene. The germline V and J ends were trimmed by 4 bases and 7 bases, with 9 bases remaining between them.

This rearrangement joins TRBV18 to TRBJ2-1; possible D gene TRBD2, 5 bases. The V and J ends lost 6 bases and 5 bases respectively, with 14 bases between them. This CDR3 is built from 14 residues. Germline CDR1 reads KGHSH; CDR2 reads LQKENI. The CDR3 sequence: CASSPTTGNNEQFF. The CDR3 DNA follows: TGTGCCAGCTCCCCGACTACCGGCAACAATGAGCAGTTCTTC.

The chain combines TRBV30 with TRBJ1-3; D gene unclear. The CDR3 covers 11 residues. Germline lookup yields CDR1 GTSNPN and CDR2 SVGIG (reference sequence). V lost 3 bases and J 5 bases, leaving 5 bases between the germline ends. As DNA, the CDR3 is TGTGCCTGGAGAGAGAGAAACACCATATATTTT. Amino acids: CAWRERNTIYF.

To note about this clone: The sample has other DNA sequences that encode this CDR3 too. The J gene is TRBJ1-5, the V gene TRBV4-1; the D gene is possibly TRBD1 (6 bases). Trimming left V 2 bases short and J 2 bases short, with 19 bases between. The CDR3 loop spans 18 amino acids. Germline loops: CDR1 MGHRA, CDR2 YSYEKL. The CDR3 loop is CASSQYFRGGGGNQPQHF. The CDR3 DNA is TGCGCCAGCAGCCAATATTTCAGGGGCGGTGGTGGCAATCAGCCCCAGCATTTT.

V usage is TRBV4-2 and J usage is TRBJ1-1, with D uncertain. This CDR3 spans 13 amino acids. The germline gives CDR1 LGHNA, CDR2 YNFKEQ. The V gene lost 1 base and the J gene lost 5 bases, with 8 bases spanning the gap. The chain's CDR3 is CASSQGARTEAFF. CDR3 DNA: TGTGCCAGCAGCCAAGGTGCGAGAACTGAAGCTTTCTTT.

The chain carries TRBV29-1 and TRBJ2-7; 7 bases are a match to TRBD1. Germline lookup yields CDR1 SQVTM and CDR2 ANQGSEA. V trimming: 0 bases; J trimming: 3 bases; junction bases outside the gene matches: 8. This CDR3 has 15 residues. The CDR3 loop is CSVEEGQQRDYEQYF. CDR3 DNA: TGCAGCGTTGAAGAGGGACAGCAGAGAGACTACGAGCAGTACTTC.

The V and J genes are TRBV5-1 and TRBJ2-2, with TRBD2 matching over 11 bases. This CDR3 comprises 15 residues. CDR1 and CDR2 (germline): SGHRS, YFSETQ. V was pared by 4 bases and J by 2 bases, with 1 base of the junction left unmatched. The CDR3 is CASSTSGGNTGELFF. CDR3 DNA: TGCGCCAGCAGCACTAGCGGGGGTAACACCGGGGAGCTGTTTTTT.

CDR3 in DNA: TGTGCCAGCAGTTTAGTCGGAGGGACCCAGTACTTC. This translates into CASSLVGGTQYF. The V gene is TRBV28, the J gene TRBJ2-5, with a possible D match to TRBD2 (5 bases). The CDR3 totals 12 residues. With 2 bases removed from V and 7 bases from J, the gap between germline ends came to 8 bases. Germline V gene sequence: CDR1 MDHEN, CDR2 SYDVKM.

V and J are TRBV10-1 and TRBJ2-2; 7 positions agree with TRBD2. The CDR3 is made up of 14 amino acids. Germline V gene data show CDR1 as WNHNN and CDR2 as SYGVQD (reference sequence). The junction had 9 bases not matched to a gene; V was cut back by 5 bases and J by 9 bases. The CDR3 DNA reads as TGCGCCAGCAGTCGACTAGCCCTACCCCGGGAGCTGTTTTTT. Encoded protein: CASSRLALPRELFF.

The J gene is TRBJ1-5, the V gene TRBV5-1; D is uncertain. CDR1 and CDR2 (germline): SGHRS, YFSETQ. This CDR3 is 13 amino acids long. The V gene lost 2 bases and the J gene lost 1 base, with 4 bases spanning the gap. CDR3 bases: TGCGCCAGCAGCTTCGAGAGCAATCAGCCCCAGCATTTT. Translation gives CASSFESNQPQHF. Together with reference TRBV5-1 and TRBJ1-5, the CDR3 gives the full variable domain: KAGVTQTPRYLIKTRGQQVTLSCSPISGHRSVSWYQQTPGQGLQFLFEYFSETQRNKGNFPGRFSGRQFSNSRSEMNVSTLELGDSALYLCASSFESNQPQHFGDGTRLSIL.

This clone was seen only once. CDR3 amino acids: CSAGYVGRDTEAFF. Here the CDR3 DNA reads TGCAGCGCTGGGTATGTCGGGCGGGACACTGAAGCTTTCTTT. V is TRBV29-1 and J is TRBJ1-1; no firm D call. V dropped 7 bases and J dropped 3 bases, with 18 bases sitting between them. The CDR3 has 14 residues. The germline V gene encodes CDR1 SQVTM and CDR2 ANQGSEA.

This clone has just a few counts. V gene TRBV7-2 combines with J gene TRBJ1-1, with D possibly TRBD1 on 6 matching bases. The V and J ends lost 5 bases and 2 bases respectively, with 15 bases between them. Germline assignment: CDR1 SGHTA and CDR2 FQGNSA. This CDR3 contains 15 residues. CDR3 loop: CASSPGGGLNTEAFF. The CDR3 DNA sequence: TGTGCCAGCAGCCCGGGGGGGGGCTTAAACACTGAAGCTTTCTTT.

This clone has only one observation. The rearrangement uses TRBV15 and TRBJ1-4; no reliable D call. The CDR3 runs 13 residues. V was cut by 8 bases and J by 4 bases, with 11 bases left in between. Looked up from germline, CDR1 is LNHNV and CDR2 is YYDKDF (reference sequence). The CDR3 DNA reads TGTGCCACCGCAGGTGACCTTAATGAAAAACTGTTTTTT. It yields the protein CATAGDLNEKLFF.

The V call is TRBV28, the J call TRBJ1-5; D uncertain. This CDR3 is 14 amino acids long. Germline values: CDR1 MDHEN, CDR2 SYDVKM. Deletions cut 3 bases from V and 1 base from J, with 7 bases between. In DNA, the CDR3 is TGTGCCAGCAGTTTCGGAGGGAGCAATCAGCCCCAGCATTTT. It translates to CASSFGGSNQPQHF. Together with reference TRBV28 and TRBJ1-5, the CDR3 gives the full variable domain: DVKVTQSSRYLVKRTGEKVFLECVQDMDHENMFWYRQDPGLGLRLIYFSYDVKMKEKGDIPEGYSVSREKKERFSLILESASTNQTSMYLCASSFGGSNQPQHFGDGTRLSIL.